This TCR beta chain is drawn from a study of post-analysis software for immune sequencing data. For the study at large: Several disease courses (relapsing-remitting, secondary progressive and progressive-relapsing) of multiple sclerosis were included. General observations from the study: Included in a set of about five TRBV segments more frequent in patients than controls were TRBV5-6, TRBV5-1 and TRBV20-1. Strong same-batch co-clustering of samples appeared with F measure clustering. Significantly lower normalized Chao1 diversity was seen in multiple sclerosis patients than in controls.

Unique molecular identifiers were carried by the TCR beta cDNA libraries. A population of 1 to 10 million T cells gave rise to roughly 500,000 cDNA molecules. TCRdb re-derived calls from the PCR reads in MiXCR, one entry per CDR3 protein. The sample has 550,000 to 700,000 distinct CDR3 sequences, about 44% seen once. The CDR3 totals 12 residues. Looked up from germline, CDR1 is GTSNPN and CDR2 is SVGIG (reference sequence). Concerning this clonotype itself: What it binds is unknown.

The V gene is TRBV30, the J gene TRBJ2-4, with D uncertain. The end of the DNA is better explained by TRBJ2-5, so the J call may be wrong. Sequencing input: blood. This TCR was sampled from a girl aged 10 to 17 with multiple sclerosis. The CDR3 DNA follows: TGTGCCTGGAGTGTTTCCGGGGAGACCCAGTACTTC. Translation: CAWSVSGETQYF.